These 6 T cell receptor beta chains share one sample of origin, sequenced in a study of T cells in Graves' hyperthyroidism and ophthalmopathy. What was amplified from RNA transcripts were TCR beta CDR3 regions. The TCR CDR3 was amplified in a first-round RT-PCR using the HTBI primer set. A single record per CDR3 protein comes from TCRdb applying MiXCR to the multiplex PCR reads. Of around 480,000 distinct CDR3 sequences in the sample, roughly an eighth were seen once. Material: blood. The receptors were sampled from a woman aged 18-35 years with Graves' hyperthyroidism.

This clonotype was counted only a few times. The CDR3 spells CASSFLLASNEQFF. The DNA of the CDR3 is TGTGCCAGCAGCTTTCTACTAGCCTCCAATGAGCAGTTCTTC. This sequence joins TRBV7-9 and TRBJ2-1; D is possibly TRBD2 (6 bases). The germline gives CDR1 SEHNR, CDR2 FQNEAQ (reference sequence). The CDR3 length is 14 residues. V lost 3 bases, J lost 6 bases, and 12 bases lay in between.

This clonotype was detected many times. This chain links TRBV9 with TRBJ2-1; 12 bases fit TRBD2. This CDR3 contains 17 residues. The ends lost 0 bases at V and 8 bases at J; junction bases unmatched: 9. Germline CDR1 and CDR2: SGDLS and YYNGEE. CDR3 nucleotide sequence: TGTGCCAGCAGCGTAGGGCTAGCGGGAGGGCCGTCAGATGAGCAGTTCTTC. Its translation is CASSVGLAGGPSDEQFF.

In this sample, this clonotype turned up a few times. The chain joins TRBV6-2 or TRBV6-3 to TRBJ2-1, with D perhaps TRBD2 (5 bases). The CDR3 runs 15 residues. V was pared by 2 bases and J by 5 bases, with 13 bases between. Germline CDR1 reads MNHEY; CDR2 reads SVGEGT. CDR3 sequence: CASSYTPATNNEQFF. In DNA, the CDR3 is TGTGCCAGCAGTTACACCCCGGCGACTAACAATGAGCAGTTCTTC.

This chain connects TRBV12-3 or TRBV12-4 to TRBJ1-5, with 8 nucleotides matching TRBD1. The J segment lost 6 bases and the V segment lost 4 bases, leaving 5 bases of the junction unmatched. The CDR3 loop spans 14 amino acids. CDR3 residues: CASSSGQGAQPQHF. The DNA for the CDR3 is TGTGCCAGCAGTTCCGGACAGGGTGCTCAGCCCCAGCATTTT.

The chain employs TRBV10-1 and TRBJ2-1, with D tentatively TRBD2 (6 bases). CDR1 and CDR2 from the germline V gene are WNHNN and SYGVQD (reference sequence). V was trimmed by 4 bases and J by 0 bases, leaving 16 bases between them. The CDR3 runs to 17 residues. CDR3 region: CASSAEGLQSSYNEQFF. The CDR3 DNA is TGCGCCAGCAGTGCGGAGGGACTCCAAAGCTCCTACAATGAGCAGTTCTTC.

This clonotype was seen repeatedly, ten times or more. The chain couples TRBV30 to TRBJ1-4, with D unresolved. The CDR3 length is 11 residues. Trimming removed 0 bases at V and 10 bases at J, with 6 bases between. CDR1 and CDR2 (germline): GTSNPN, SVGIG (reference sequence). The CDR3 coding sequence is TGTGCCTGGAGTGTGGGTGGAAAACTGTTTTTT. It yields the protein CAWSVGGKLFF.